At least ten counts were recorded for the clone carrying this TCR beta chain. The target antigen is unknown. The CDR3 runs 14 residues. J gave up 10 bases and V 3 bases, and 6 bases lay outside the gene matches. These data belong to a study of glioma-infiltrating T cells. Study-wide results and caveats: Gliomas, especially low-grade, showed above-expected tissue-blood divergence; non-neoplastic patients showed below.

The iRepertoire nested amplicon-rescue multiplex PCR amplified TCR alpha and beta CDR3s from RNA. TCRdb itself ran the multiplex PCR reads through MiXCR, one entry per CDR3 protein. The repertoire holds approximately 190,000 distinct CDR3 sequences, with about 31% as singletons. What was sequenced was glioma tissue, nonneoplastic brain tissue, or PBMCs (not recorded which). The chain combines TRBV12-3 or TRBV12-4 with TRBJ1-6; 7 bases fit TRBD1. The source of this sequence is a human donor with low-grade glioma or glioblastoma, undergoing nonglioma brain surgery, or in good health (not recorded which). The CDR3 nucleotides are TGTGCCAGCAGTTTCGACAGGGTAGGATCACCCCTCCACTTT. This codes for CASSFDRVGSPLHF.